The rows below give T cell receptor beta chains drawn from one sample of a study of blood T cell repertoires in COVID-19. The protocol was immunoSEQ multiplex PCR, while the TCRdb copy is restricted to in-frame clones and leaves out a portion. Of 160,000 or so clones in the sample, approximately 90% are singletons; the top ten hold around 7%. Sequencing was carried out using PBMCs or T cells enriched from blood (not recorded which). These TCRs come from a woman in her forties or fifties who had recovered from COVID-19. The CDR3 runs from the conserved cysteine through the conserved F or W. The order of the fields is V gene, clone size, J gene, D gene, CDR3 DNA, CDR3 protein. The D gene is left open where the match is weak. Where a row states a size, it is once, few, many or the class of an expanded clone; other rows omit it.

>TRBV16|few|TRBJ1-2|.
TGTGCCAGCAGCCTAAGGCAGGTCTATGGCTACACCTTC
CASSLRQVYGYTF
>TRBV4-3|.|TRBJ1-5|.
TGCGCCAGCAGTCTCGAAGGTAGGAGCCAGCGGGCCACTGGGGGCAATCAGCCCCAGCATTTT
CASSLEGRSQRATGGNQPQHF
>TRBV7-6|.|TRBJ1-5|.
TGTGCCAGCAGCTTAGCGGCAGAACTAAATCAGCCCCAGCATTTT
CASSLAAELNQPQHF
>TRBV27|.|TRBJ1-5|.
TGTGCCAGCAGTCCCTCGGGGTATAGCAATCAGCCCCAGCATTTT
CASSPSGYSNQPQHF
>TRBV15|once|TRBJ1-2|.
TGTGCCACCAGCAGAGACGGGTCCGGCTACACCTTC
CATSRDGSGYTF
>TRBV18|.|TRBJ1-1|TRBD1
TGTGCCAGCTCACTTGCCGGGACAGGGGACATTGGAGGCACTGAAGCTTTCTTT
CASSLAGTGDIGGTEAFF
>TRBV9|.|TRBJ1-6|.
TGTGCCAGCAGCGTTCAGGGCCTGTATAATTCACCCCTCCACTTT
CASSVQGLYNSPLHF
>TRBV10-2|.|TRBJ2-5|TRBD2
TGCGCCAGCAGTGAGGTCCTAGCGGGGGTGGAGACCCAGTACTTC
CASSEVLAGVETQYF
>TRBV19|.|TRBJ2-5|.
TGTGCCAGCCAAAGAGGCCCTCTTACAGAGACCCAGTACTTC
CASQRGPLTETQYF
>TRBV7-8|.|TRBJ1-5|.
TGTGCCAGCAGCTTAGTAGCCTCTCGAGGGAATCAGCCCCAGCATTTT
CASSLVASRGNQPQHF